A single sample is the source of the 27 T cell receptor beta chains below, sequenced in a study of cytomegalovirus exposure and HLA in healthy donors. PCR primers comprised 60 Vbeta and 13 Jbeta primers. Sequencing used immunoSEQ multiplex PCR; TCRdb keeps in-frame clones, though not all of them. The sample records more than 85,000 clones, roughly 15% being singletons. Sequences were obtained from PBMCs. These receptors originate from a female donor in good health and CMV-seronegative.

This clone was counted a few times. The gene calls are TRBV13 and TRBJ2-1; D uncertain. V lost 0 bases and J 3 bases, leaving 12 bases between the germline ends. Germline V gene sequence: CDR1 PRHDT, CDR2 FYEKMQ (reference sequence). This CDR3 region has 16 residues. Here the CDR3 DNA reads TGTGCCAGCAGCTTAGGCTGGCTAGAAAGCTACAATGAGCAGTTCTTC. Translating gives CASSLGWLESYNEQFF. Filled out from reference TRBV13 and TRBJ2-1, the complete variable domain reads AAGVIQSPRHLIKEKRETATLKCYPIPRHDTVYWYQQGPGQDPQFLISFYEKMQSDKGSIPDRFSAQQFSDYHSELNMSSLELGDSALYFCASSLGWLESYNEQFFGPGTRLTVL.

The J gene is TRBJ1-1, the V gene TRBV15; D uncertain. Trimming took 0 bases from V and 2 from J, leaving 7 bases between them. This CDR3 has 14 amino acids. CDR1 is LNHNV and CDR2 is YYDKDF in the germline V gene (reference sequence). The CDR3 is CATSRDPKNTEAFF. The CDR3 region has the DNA TGTGCCACCAGCAGAGATCCCAAAAACACTGAAGCTTTCTTT.

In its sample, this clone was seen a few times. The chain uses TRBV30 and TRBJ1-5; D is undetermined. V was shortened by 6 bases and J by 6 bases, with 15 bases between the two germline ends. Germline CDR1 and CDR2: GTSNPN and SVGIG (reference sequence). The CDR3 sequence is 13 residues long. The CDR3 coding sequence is TGTGCCTGTGGAGCGCGGGGAAGTCAGCCCCAGCATTTT. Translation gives CACGARGSQPQHF.

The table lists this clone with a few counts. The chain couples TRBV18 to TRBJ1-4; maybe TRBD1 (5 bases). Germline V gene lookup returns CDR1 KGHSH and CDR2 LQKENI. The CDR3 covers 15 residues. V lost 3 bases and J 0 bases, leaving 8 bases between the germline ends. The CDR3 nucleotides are TGTGCCAGCTCACCTCGGGGGGCAACTAATGAAAAACTGTTTTTT. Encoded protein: CASSPRGATNEKLFF.

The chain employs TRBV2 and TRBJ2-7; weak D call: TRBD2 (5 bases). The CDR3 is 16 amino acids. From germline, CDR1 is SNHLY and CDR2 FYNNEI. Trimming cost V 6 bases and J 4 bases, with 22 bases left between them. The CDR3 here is CASSNSRTEATYEQYF. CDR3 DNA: TGTGCCAGCAGCAATAGCCGTACGGAGGCCACATACGAGCAGTACTTC.

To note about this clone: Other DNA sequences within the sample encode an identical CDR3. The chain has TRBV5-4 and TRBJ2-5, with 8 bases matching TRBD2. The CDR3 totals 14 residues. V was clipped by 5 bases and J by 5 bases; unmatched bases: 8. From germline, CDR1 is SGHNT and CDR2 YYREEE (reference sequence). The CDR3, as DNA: TGTGCCAGCAGTCCCGGACTAGCCCAGGAGACCCAGTACTTC. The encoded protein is CASSPGLAQETQYF. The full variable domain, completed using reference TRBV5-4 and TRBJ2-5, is ETGVTQSPTHLIKTRGQQVTLRCSSQSGHNTVSWYQQALGQGPQFIFQYYREEENGRGNFPPRFSGLQFPNYSSELNVNALELDDSALYLCASSPGLAQETQYFGPGTRLLVL.

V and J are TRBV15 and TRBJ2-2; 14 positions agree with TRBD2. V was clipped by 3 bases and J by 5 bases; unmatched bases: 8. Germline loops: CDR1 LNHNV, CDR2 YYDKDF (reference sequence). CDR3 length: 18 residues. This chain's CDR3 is CATSSGTSGRKGTGELFF. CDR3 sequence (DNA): TGTGCCACCAGCAGCGGGACTAGCGGGAGAAAGGGTACCGGGGAGCTGTTTTTT.

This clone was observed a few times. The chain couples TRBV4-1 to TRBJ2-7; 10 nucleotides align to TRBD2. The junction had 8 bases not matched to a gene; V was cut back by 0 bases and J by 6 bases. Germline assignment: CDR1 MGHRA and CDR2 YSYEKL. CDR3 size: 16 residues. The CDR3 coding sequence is TGCGCCAGCAGCCAAGACGATTATCTAGCGGGAGTCGAGCAGTACTTC. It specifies CASSQDDYLAGVEQYF.

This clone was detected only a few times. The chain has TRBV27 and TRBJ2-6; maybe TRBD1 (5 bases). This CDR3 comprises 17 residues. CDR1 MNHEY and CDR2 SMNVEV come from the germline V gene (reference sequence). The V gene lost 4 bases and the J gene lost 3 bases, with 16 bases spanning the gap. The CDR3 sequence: CASSSTPDRVGANVLTF. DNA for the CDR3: TGTGCCAGCAGTTCCACCCCAGACAGAGTTGGGGCCAACGTCCTGACTTTC.

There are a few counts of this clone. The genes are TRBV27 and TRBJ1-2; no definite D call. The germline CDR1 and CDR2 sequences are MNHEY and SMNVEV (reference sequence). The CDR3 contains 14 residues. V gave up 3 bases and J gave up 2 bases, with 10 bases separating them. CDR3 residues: CASSFLGGNYGYTF. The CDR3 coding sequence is TGTGCCAGCAGTTTTTTGGGAGGAAACTATGGCTACACCTTC.

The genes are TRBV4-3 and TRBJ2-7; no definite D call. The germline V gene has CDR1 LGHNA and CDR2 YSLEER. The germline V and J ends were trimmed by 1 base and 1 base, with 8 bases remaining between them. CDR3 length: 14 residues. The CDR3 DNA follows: TGCGCCAGCAGCCAAGCAACATTATCCTACGAGCAGTACTTC. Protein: CASSQATLSYEQYF.

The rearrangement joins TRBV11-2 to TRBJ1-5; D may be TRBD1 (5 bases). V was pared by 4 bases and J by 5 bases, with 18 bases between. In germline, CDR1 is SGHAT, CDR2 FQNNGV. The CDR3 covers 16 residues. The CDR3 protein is CASSSPGPRGDQPQHF. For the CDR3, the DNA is TGTGCCAGCAGCTCCCCCGGTCCGCGGGGGGATCAGCCCCAGCATTTT. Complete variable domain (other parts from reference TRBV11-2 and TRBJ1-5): EAGVAQSPRYKIIEKRQSVAFWCNPISGHATLYWYQQILGQGPKLLIQFQNNGVVDDSQLPKDRFSAERLKGVDSTLKIQPAKLEDSAVYLCASSSPGPRGDQPQHFGDGTRLSIL.

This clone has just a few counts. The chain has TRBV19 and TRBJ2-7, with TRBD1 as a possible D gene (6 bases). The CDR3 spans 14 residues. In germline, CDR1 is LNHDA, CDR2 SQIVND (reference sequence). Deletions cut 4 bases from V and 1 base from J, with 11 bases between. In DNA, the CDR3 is TGTGCCAGTAGTAACAGGGCCTTTTCCTACGAGCAGTACTTC. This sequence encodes CASSNRAFSYEQYF. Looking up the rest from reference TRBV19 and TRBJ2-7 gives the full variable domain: DGGITQSPKYLFRKEGQNVTLSCEQNLNHDAMYWYRQDPGQGLRLIYYSQIVNDFQKGDIAEGYSVSREKKESFPLTVTSAQKNPTAFYLCASSNRAFSYEQYFGPGTRLTVT.

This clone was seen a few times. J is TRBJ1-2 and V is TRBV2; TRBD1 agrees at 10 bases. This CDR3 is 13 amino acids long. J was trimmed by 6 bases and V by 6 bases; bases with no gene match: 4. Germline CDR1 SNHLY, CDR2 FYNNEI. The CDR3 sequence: CASRGGTGDGYTF. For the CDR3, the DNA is TGTGCCAGCAGGGGGGGGACAGGGGATGGCTACACCTTC.

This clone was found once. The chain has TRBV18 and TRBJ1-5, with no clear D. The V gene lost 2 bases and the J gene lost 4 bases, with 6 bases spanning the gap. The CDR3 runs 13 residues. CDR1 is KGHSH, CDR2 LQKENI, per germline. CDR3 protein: CASSPGRNQPQHF. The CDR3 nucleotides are TGTGCCAGCTCACCAGGTCGGAATCAGCCCCAGCATTTT.

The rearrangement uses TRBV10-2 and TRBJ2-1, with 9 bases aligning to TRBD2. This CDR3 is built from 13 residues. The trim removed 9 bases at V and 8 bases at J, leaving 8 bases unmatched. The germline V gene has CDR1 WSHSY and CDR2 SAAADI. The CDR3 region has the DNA TGCGCCAGTTTAGCGGGAGATCTATATGAGCAGTTCTTC. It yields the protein CASLAGDLYEQFF.

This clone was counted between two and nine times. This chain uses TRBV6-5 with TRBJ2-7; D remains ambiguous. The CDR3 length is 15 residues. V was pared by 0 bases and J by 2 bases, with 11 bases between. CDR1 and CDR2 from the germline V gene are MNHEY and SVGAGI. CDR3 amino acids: CASSYSSVVPYEQYF. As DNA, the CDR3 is TGTGCCAGCAGTTACTCGAGTGTGGTTCCCTACGAGCAGTACTTC.

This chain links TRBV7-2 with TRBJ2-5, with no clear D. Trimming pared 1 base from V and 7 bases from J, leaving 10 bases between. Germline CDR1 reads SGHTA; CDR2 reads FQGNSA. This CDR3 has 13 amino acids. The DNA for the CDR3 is TGTGCCAGCAGCTTAGAATATGTCGGGACCCAGTACTTC. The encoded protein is CASSLEYVGTQYF.

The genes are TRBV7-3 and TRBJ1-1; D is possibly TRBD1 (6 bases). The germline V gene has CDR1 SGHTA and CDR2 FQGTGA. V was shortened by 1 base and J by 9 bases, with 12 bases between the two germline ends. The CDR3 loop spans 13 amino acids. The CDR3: CASSLIRGGQAFF. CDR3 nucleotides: TGTGCCAGCAGCTTAATCAGGGGCGGCCAAGCTTTCTTT.

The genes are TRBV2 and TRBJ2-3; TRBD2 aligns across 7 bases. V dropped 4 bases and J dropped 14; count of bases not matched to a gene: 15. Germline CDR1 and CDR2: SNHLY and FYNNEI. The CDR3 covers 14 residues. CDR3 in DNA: TGTGCCAGCAGTGGGGCAGGAGGGAGGGAGTGGGGGTATTTT. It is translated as CASSGAGGREWGYF.

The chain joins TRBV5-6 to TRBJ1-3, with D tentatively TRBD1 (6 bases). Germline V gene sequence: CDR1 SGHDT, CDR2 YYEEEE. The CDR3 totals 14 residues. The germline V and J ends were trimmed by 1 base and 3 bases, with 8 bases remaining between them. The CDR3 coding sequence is TGTGCCAGCAGCTTGACAGGGTATGGAAACACCATATATTTT. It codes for CASSLTGYGNTIYF. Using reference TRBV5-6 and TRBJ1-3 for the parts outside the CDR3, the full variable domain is DAGVTQSPTHLIKTRGQQVTLRCSPKSGHDTVSWYQQALGQGPQFIFQYYEEEERQRGNFPDRFSGHQFPNYSSELNVNALLLGDSALYLCASSLTGYGNTIYFGEGSWLTVV.

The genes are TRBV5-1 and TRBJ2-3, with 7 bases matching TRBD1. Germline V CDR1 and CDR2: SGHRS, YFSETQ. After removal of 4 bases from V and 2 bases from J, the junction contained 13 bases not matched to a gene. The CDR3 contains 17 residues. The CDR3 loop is CASSELGRQGITDTQYF. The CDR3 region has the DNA TGCGCCAGCAGCGAATTGGGGAGACAGGGAATCACAGATACGCAGTATTTT.

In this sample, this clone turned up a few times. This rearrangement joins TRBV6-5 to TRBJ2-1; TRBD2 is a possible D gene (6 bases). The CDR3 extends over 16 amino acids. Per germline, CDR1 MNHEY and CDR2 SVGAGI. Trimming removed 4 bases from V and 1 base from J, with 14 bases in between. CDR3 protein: CASSSTRGASYNEQFF. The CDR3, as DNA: TGTGCCAGCAGTTCCACCCGCGGGGCGTCCTACAATGAGCAGTTCTTC.

The CDR3 spells CASSIGTGQGLYGYTF. The CDR3 bases are TGTGCCAGTAGTATTGGGACGGGACAGGGTCTATATGGCTACACCTTC. The genes are TRBV19 and TRBJ1-2; 9 positions match TRBD1. CDR3 size: 16 residues. With 3 bases clipped from V and 5 bases from J, the junction kept 10 bases outside the gene matches. From germline, CDR1 is LNHDA and CDR2 SQIVND (reference sequence).

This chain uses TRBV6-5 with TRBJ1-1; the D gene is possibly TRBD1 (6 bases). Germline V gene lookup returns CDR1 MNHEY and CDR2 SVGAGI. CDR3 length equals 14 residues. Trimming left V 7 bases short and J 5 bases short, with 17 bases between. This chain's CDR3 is CASTPPGGGTEAFF. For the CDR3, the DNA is TGTGCCAGCACCCCCCCGGGGGGCGGGACTGAAGCTTTCTTT.

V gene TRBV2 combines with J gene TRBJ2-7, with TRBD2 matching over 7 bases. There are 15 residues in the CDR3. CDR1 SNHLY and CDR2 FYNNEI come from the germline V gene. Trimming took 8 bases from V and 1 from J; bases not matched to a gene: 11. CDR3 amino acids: CASSEGVGGSYEQYF. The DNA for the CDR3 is TGTGCCAGCTCCGAAGGGGTCGGGGGGTCCTACGAGCAGTACTTC.

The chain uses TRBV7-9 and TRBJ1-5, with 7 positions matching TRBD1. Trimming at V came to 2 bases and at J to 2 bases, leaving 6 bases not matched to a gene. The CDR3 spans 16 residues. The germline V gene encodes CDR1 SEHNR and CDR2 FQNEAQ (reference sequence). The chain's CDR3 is CASSLSSTGGNQPQHF. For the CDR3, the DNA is TGTGCCAGCAGCTTATCTAGTACAGGGGGCAATCAGCCCCAGCATTTT.